These T cell receptor beta chains were read from a single sample in a study of long-term antiretroviral therapy in people with HIV. Sequenced by immunoSEQ multiplex PCR; TCRdb stores in-frame clones only, minus some. The data hold fewer than 20,000 clones, with about 94% observed a single time. The sequencing used unsorted PBMCs, collected about 6 years after starting antiretroviral therapy. These receptors all come from a woman between 50 and 59 years old with HIV. Both conserved end residues are part of each CDR3. D genes are given only for firm matches. Not every row has a clone size; where given, it reads once, few, many or a size class.

size,V,D,CDR3
NA,TRBV5-1,TRBD1,CASSKTGDSGGYTF
NA,TRBV7-6,TRBD2,CASSPRAGDSTDTQYF
NA,TRBV30,TRBD2,CAWSNGGLDKYF
NA,TRBV14,TRBD1,CASSQDRDRGLAGELFF
NA,TRBV27,NA,CASSSGGGSNYGYTF
NA,TRBV7-2,NA,CASSSRTILGETQYF
NA,TRBV21-1,NA,CASSAHRGSPYEQYF
NA,TRBV6-5,NA,CASSYRRGSQPQHF
NA,TRBV29-1,TRBD1,CSVERQGKETQYF
NA,TRBV29-1,NA,CSVENPGTYGYTF
NA,TRBV29-1,TRBD1,CSVVTGGFDYGYTF
NA,TRBV25-1,NA,CASTPRFGSSYEQYF
NA,TRBV7-6,TRBD1,CASSYGDREIGNQPQHF
NA,TRBV28,NA,CASTSAGILGYTF
NA,TRBV11-2,NA,CASSLDGTRRSEQFF
NA,TRBV4-1,NA,CASSQDRGLNIQYF
NA,TRBV15,TRBD1,CAISTGTGSSYNEQFF
NA,TRBV10-3,TRBD1,CAIRKGQGGNTIYF
NA,TRBV7-8,NA,CASSLFSTNEKLFF
NA,TRBV18,NA,CASSPPDTLQETQYF
NA,TRBV19,NA,CASTLRGGEAFF
NA,TRBV6-6,NA,CASSAYREETQYF
once,TRBV7-9,TRBD2,CASSPQTSGSTYEQYF
once,TRBV5-1,TRBD1,CASSPTGAEQFF
NA,TRBV10-3,NA,CAISLQVTDTQYF
NA,TRBV14,NA,CASSQIDSPQETQYF
NA,TRBV7-3,NA,CASSLHQGNTEAFF
large,TRBV4-2,TRBD2,CASSHEEETSHTGELFF
NA,TRBV4-2,NA,CASSHVGAANEQFF
NA,TRBV19,NA,CASTGGNQPQHF
NA,TRBV5-1,NA,CASSLDGWNTEAFF
NA,TRBV28,TRBD1,CASSLPGQGETQYF